These 19 T cell receptor beta chains came from one sample sequenced in a study of cytomegalovirus exposure and HLA in healthy donors. Libraries were prepared by immunoSEQ multiplex PCR; TCRdb keeps only in-frame clonotypes and omits some of them. The repertoire consists of about 130,000 clones, with roughly 90% occurring once and the leading ten covering about 1.4%. Sample: PBMCs. Receptors were obtained from a man aged 25 to 40 in good health and CMV-seronegative.

This clone appeared a single time. The rearrangement uses TRBV25-1 and TRBJ2-3; no clear D gene. This CDR3 is built from 15 residues. Trimming stripped 2 bases from V and 2 bases from J, with 11 bases between. CDR1 and CDR2 from the germline V gene are MGHDK and SYGVNS. The CDR3 DNA follows: TGTGCCAGCAGTGAAAGTGGGCCTTTCACAGATACGCAGTATTTT. Its translation is CASSESGPFTDTQYF.

The chain is built from TRBV6-4 and TRBJ1-2, with 10 bases that match TRBD1. The J segment lost 8 bases and the V segment lost 7 bases, leaving 10 bases of the junction unmatched. Germline assignment: CDR1 MRHNA and CDR2 SNTAGT. The length of the CDR3 is 14 residues. The CDR3 region has the DNA TGTGCCAGCAAAAAAGGACAGGGGGATGCGGGCTACACCTTC. The encoded protein is CASKKGQGDAGYTF.

The chain uses TRBV11-3 and TRBJ2-1, with 7 positions matching TRBD2. Germline assignment: CDR1 SGHNT and CDR2 YENEEA. V trimming: 2 bases; J trimming: 4 bases; junction bases outside the gene matches: 2. The CDR3 is made up of 14 amino acids. CDR3 sequence: CASSLSGGYNEQFF. DNA of the CDR3: TGTGCCAGCAGCTTATCGGGGGGATACAATGAGCAGTTCTTC.

The chain recombines TRBV5-4 with TRBJ1-2; 7 bases match TRBD1. The germline V gene has CDR1 SGHNT and CDR2 YYREEE (reference sequence). Trimming cost V 4 bases and J 5 bases; bases outside gene matches: 8. The CDR3 totals 14 residues. CDR3 nucleotides: TGTGCCAGCAGCGTACAGGGGTTAGGGTATGGCTACACCTTC. It yields the protein CASSVQGLGYGYTF.

The chain uses TRBV5-6 and TRBJ2-1, with D possibly being TRBD1 (6 bases). This CDR3 is built from 17 residues. With 7 bases removed from V and 7 bases from J, the gap between germline ends came to 27 bases. CDR1 and CDR2 (germline): SGHDT, YYEEEE. The CDR3 nucleotides are TGTGCCAGCCAAAGCTTGGTGGGCCGCTTGGGGGCAAATGAGCAGTTCTTC. This sequence encodes CASQSLVGRLGANEQFF.

V gene TRBV5-1 combines with J gene TRBJ1-2; D possibly corresponds to TRBD1 (5 bases). Germline assignment: CDR1 SGHRS and CDR2 YFSETQ. The ends were cut back, 4 bases at V and 6 bases at J, with 19 bases in the middle. CDR3 length: 15 amino acids. The CDR3: CASSSLAAGGNGYTF. The CDR3 DNA follows: TGCGCCAGCAGCAGCTTGGCGGCGGGGGGTAATGGCTACACCTTC.

This sequence joins TRBV9 and TRBJ2-3; a weak D match, TRBD2 (6 bases). V lost 4 bases and J 5 bases, leaving 11 bases between the germline ends. The length of the CDR3 is 13 residues. The germline gives CDR1 SGDLS, CDR2 YYNGEE. The CDR3 region is CASSTRGGDTQYF. The CDR3 DNA sequence: TGTGCCAGCAGCACGAGGGGAGGAGATACGCAGTATTTT.

V and J are TRBV4-2 and TRBJ1-2, with TRBD1 matching 9 bases. This CDR3 is 15 amino acids long. Germline loops: CDR1 LGHNA, CDR2 YNFKEQ. J was trimmed by 2 bases and V by 2 bases; bases with no gene match: 3. Written as DNA, the CDR3 is TGTGCCAGCAGCCAACTCGGACAGGGGAACTATGGCTACACCTTC. Translated, it gives CASSQLGQGNYGYTF.

The rearrangement joins TRBV25-1 to TRBJ2-7, with D tentatively TRBD1 (6 bases). The germline gives CDR1 MGHDK, CDR2 SYGVNS. There are 14 residues in the CDR3. V gave up 4 bases and J gave up 5 bases, with 15 bases separating them. The CDR3 loop reads CASSVGHNNDEQYF. In DNA, the CDR3 is TGTGCCAGCAGTGTGGGACATAATAACGACGAGCAGTACTTC.

This clone appeared a few times. V and J are TRBV6-5 and TRBJ2-1; D is possibly TRBD2 (6 bases). The CDR3 runs to 14 residues. Germline values: CDR1 MNHEY, CDR2 SVGAGI. The ends were cut back, 7 bases at V and 2 bases at J, with 12 bases in the middle. This CDR3 is CASTPAGTYNEQFF. The CDR3, as DNA: TGTGCCAGCACTCCCGCGGGGACCTACAATGAGCAGTTCTTC.

The chain recombines TRBV11-2 with TRBJ2-2, with 12 positions matching TRBD2. With V trimmed by 1 base and J by 6 bases, 3 bases remained unmatched. Germline V gives CDR1 SGHAT, CDR2 FQNNGV. The length of the CDR3 is 16 residues. The CDR3 sequence: CASSLAASGRAGELFF. The CDR3 coding sequence is TGTGCCAGCAGCTTAGCGGCTAGCGGGAGGGCCGGGGAGCTGTTTTTT. Complete variable domain (other parts from reference TRBV11-2 and TRBJ2-2): EAGVAQSPRYKIIEKRQSVAFWCNPISGHATLYWYQQILGQGPKLLIQFQNNGVVDDSQLPKDRFSAERLKGVDSTLKIQPAKLEDSAVYLCASSLAASGRAGELFFGEGSRLTVL.

This rearrangement joins TRBV7-9 to TRBJ2-1; 9 nucleotides agree with TRBD1. CDR1 is SEHNR, CDR2 FQNEAQ, per germline (reference sequence). J lost 8 bases, V lost 2 bases, and 10 bases had no gene match. The CDR3 runs to 16 residues. In nucleotides, the CDR3 is TGTGCCAGCAGCTTAATCGGAACAGGGGGCGCCCATGAGCAGTTCTTC. Its protein product is CASSLIGTGGAHEQFF.

V usage is TRBV2 and J usage is TRBJ1-1; D not resolved. This CDR3 is 13 amino acids long. Germline V gene data show CDR1 as SNHLY and CDR2 as FYNNEI. Trimming pared 5 bases from V and 6 bases from J, leaving 13 bases between. CDR3 protein: CASSPPGSPEAFF. DNA of the CDR3: TGTGCCAGCAGTCCACCCGGGTCCCCTGAAGCTTTCTTT.

The chain combines TRBV29-1 with TRBJ2-7, with D maybe TRBD1 (7 bases). This CDR3 region has 13 residues. Germline CDR1 and CDR2: SQVTM and ANQGSEA. The germline V and J ends were trimmed by 1 base and 7 bases, with 14 bases remaining between them. The DNA of the CDR3 is TGCAGCGTTGAAGGGACCTCAGGGGGGGAGCAGTACTTC. This encodes CSVEGTSGGEQYF.

A single count supports this clone. This chain links TRBV5-1 with TRBJ2-7; 10 bases align to TRBD2. The V and J ends lost 3 bases and 5 bases, in that order; junction bases with no gene match: 11. This CDR3 is built from 16 residues. CDR1 and CDR2 (germline): SGHRS, YFSETQ. Here the CDR3 DNA reads TGCGCCAGCAGCTATAACCCTAGCGGGAGTACGGACGAGCAGTACTTC. Residues: CASSYNPSGSTDEQYF.

This clone was detected once. The rearrangement joins TRBV6-4 to TRBJ2-3, with 9 bases identical to TRBD2. Germline-derived CDR1 and CDR2 are MRHNA and SNTAGT. V was clipped by 6 bases and J by 3 bases; unmatched bases: 4. The CDR3 length is 14 residues. The CDR3 sequence is CASSRTSETDTQYF. In nucleotides, the CDR3 is TGTGCCAGCAGCCGGACTAGCGAAACAGATACGCAGTATTTT.

The chain recombines TRBV30 with TRBJ1-2; 7 nucleotides match TRBD1. After removal of 4 bases from V and 2 bases from J, the junction contained 4 bases not matched to a gene. CDR3 length equals 13 residues. CDR1 GTSNPN and CDR2 SVGIG come from the germline V gene (reference sequence). CDR3 nucleotide sequence: TGTGCCTGGATCGAACAGGGGAACTATGGCTACACCTTC. It specifies CAWIEQGNYGYTF. Variable domain in full (rest from reference TRBV30 and TRBJ1-2): SQTIHQWPATLVQPVGSPLSLECTVEGTSNPNLYWYRQAAGRGLQLLFYSVGIGQISSEVPQNLSASRPQDRQFILSSKKLLLSDSGFYLCAWIEQGNYGYTFGSGTRLTVV.

DNA of the CDR3: TGTGCCAGCAGCCTAGGGACACCCTACGAGCAGTACTTC. Translation: CASSLGTPYEQYF. The genes are TRBV7-9 and TRBJ2-7; D may be TRBD1 (6 bases). Trimming shortened V by 5 bases and J by 2 bases, and 10 bases separated the two germline ends. CDR1 SEHNR and CDR2 FQNEAQ come from the germline V gene (reference sequence). The CDR3 covers 13 residues.

The chain employs TRBV29-1 and TRBJ2-7, with D tentatively TRBD1 (5 bases). V shed 0 bases and J shed 4 bases, with 16 bases lying between them. The germline V gene has CDR1 SQVTM and CDR2 ANQGSEA. The CDR3 extends over 15 amino acids. The CDR3 region has the DNA TGCAGCGTTGAAGAGGCCCCTAGGGGAAGGTACGAGCAGTACTTC. Its translation: CSVEEAPRGRYEQYF.